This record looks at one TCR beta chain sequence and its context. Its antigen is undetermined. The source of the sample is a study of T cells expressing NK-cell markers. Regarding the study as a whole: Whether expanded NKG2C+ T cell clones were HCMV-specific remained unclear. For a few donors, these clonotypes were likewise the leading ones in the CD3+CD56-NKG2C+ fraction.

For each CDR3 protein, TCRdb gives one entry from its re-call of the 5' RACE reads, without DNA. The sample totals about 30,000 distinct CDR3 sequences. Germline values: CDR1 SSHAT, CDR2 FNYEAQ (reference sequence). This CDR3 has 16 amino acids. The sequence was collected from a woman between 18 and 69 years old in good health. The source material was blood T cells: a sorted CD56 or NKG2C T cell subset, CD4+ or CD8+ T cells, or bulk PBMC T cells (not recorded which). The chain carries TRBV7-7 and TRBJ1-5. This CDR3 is CASSGPGLSHNQPQHF. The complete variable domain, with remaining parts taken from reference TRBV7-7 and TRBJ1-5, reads GAGVSQSPRYKVTKRGQDVTLRCDPISSHATLYWYQQALGQGPEFLTYFNYEAQPDKSGLPSDRFSAERPEGSISTLTIQRTEQRDSAMYRCASSGPGLSHNQPQHFGDGTRLSIL.